The following is a T cell receptor beta chain sequence with its context. The antigen remains unidentified. The PCR made use of 60 Vbeta and 13 Jbeta primers. The method was immunoSEQ multiplex PCR; TCRdb's version includes in-frame clones alone and lacks a portion of them. Here the sample spans about 160,000 clones, roughly 80% being singletons. Healthy individuals who donated bone marrow served as the donors. The V gene's germline CDR1 is SGHTA and CDR2 FQGTGA. This CDR3 contains 15 residues. V gave up 5 bases and J gave up 6 bases, with 16 bases separating them. This sample stems from a study of cytomegalovirus exposure and HLA in healthy donors. Whole-study findings and limits: While the bulk of TCR sequences proved rare, some public TCRs turned up in many donors. An analysis done earlier found most TCR beta V segments productive about 90% or about 30% of the time.

This chain joins TRBV7-3 and TRBJ2-2; D is uncertain. The sample taken for sequencing was PBMCs. The TCR sequence derives from a woman aged 25 to 45 in good health and CMV-seropositive. As DNA, the CDR3 is TGTGCCAGCAGCCCCCAGTCAGTATTCCCCGGGGAGCTGTTTTTT. It yields the protein CASSPQSVFPGELFF.